One and the same sample provided the 15 T cell receptor beta chains below, sequenced in a study of cytomegalovirus exposure and HLA in healthy donors. Amplification used 60 Vbeta primers and 13 Jbeta primers. The data were produced by immunoSEQ multiplex PCR, yet TCRdb's version contains in-frame clones alone and is incomplete. This table holds 110,000 to 150,000 clones, about 75% found once. The sample was PBMCs. All receptors come from a woman in her twenties or thirties in good health and CMV-seronegative.

This clone was counted only a few times. The chain's CDR3 is CASSLAGSYEQYF. The CDR3 nucleotides read TGTGCCAGCAGCTTAGCAGGGTCCTACGAGCAGTACTTC. This rearrangement joins TRBV11-2 to TRBJ2-7; D is perhaps TRBD1 (5 bases). The length of the CDR3 is 13 residues. V was clipped by 1 base and J by 1 base, with 5 bases between them. Germline V lookup: CDR1 SGHAT, CDR2 FQNNGV.

The chain recombines TRBV6-5 with TRBJ2-1, with D possibly TRBD2 on 7 matching bases. V was pared by 10 bases and J by 3 bases, with 16 bases between. The CDR3 has 14 amino acids. The germline CDR1 and CDR2 sequences are MNHEY and SVGAGI. The CDR3 sequence: CATRGADIYNEQFF. Here the CDR3 DNA reads TGTGCCACCCGGGGGGCCGATATCTACAATGAGCAGTTCTTC.

This clone has just one count. The rearrangement links TRBV7-9 to TRBJ2-5, with 11 bases aligning to TRBD2. The CDR3 has 16 residues. CDR1 and CDR2 from the germline V gene are SEHNR and FQNEAQ (reference sequence). V was clipped by 5 bases and J by 5 bases; unmatched bases: 10. CDR3 residues: CASSVGSGGAGETQYF. CDR3 in DNA: TGTGCCAGCAGCGTCGGTAGCGGGGGGGCCGGTGAGACCCAGTACTTC.

This chain connects TRBV29-1 to TRBJ2-5; TRBD1 agrees at 8 bases. V lost 5 bases, J lost 5 bases, and 7 bases stayed unmatched. Germline values: CDR1 SQVTM, CDR2 ANQGSEA. The CDR3 has 13 residues. CDR3 nucleotide sequence: TGCAGCGTTCGAACAGGGGGGTGGGAGACCCAGTACTTC. It translates to CSVRTGGWETQYF.

DNA for the CDR3: TGCGCCAGCAGCCCGGGACAGGGGATTTATGGCTCTGAAGCTTTCTTT. This codes for CASSPGQGIYGSEAFF. This rearrangement joins TRBV4-1 to TRBJ1-1; TRBD1 aligns across 10 bases. The CDR3 runs 16 residues. With 4 bases clipped from V and 6 bases from J, the junction kept 11 bases outside the gene matches. CDR1 is MGHRA and CDR2 is YSYEKL in the germline V gene.

V gene TRBV11-2 combines with J gene TRBJ1-2; D not resolved. The germline gives CDR1 SGHAT, CDR2 FQNNGV. Trimming took 9 bases from V and 3 from J, leaving 11 bases between them. This CDR3 has 12 residues. The CDR3, as DNA: TGTGCCAGTTACGCGGGAGACTATGGCTACACCTTC. Protein sequence: CASYAGDYGYTF.

This chain uses TRBV6-5 with TRBJ2-1; 10 bases map to TRBD2. The CDR3 has 13 residues. Germline loops: CDR1 MNHEY, CDR2 SVGAGI. V trimming: 8 bases; J trimming: 3 bases; junction bases outside the gene matches: 1. The CDR3 spells CASGLADYNEQFF. CDR3 sequence (DNA): TGTGCCAGCGGACTAGCGGACTACAATGAGCAGTTCTTC.

This chain links TRBV13 with TRBJ2-1; no clear D gene. V was trimmed by 1 base and J by 2 bases, leaving 9 bases between them. CDR3 size: 15 residues. Per germline, CDR1 PRHDT and CDR2 FYEKMQ (reference sequence). The CDR3, as DNA: TGTGCCAGCAGCTTAGTACGGGTCACCTACAATGAGCAGTTCTTC. Translating gives CASSLVRVTYNEQFF.

The CDR3 DNA sequence: TGTGCCAGCTTCACAGGGGGCCTTAACTATGGCTACACCTTC. This sequence encodes CASFTGGLNYGYTF. This chain joins TRBV5-4 and TRBJ1-2; TRBD1 aligns across 9 bases. Unmatched junction bases numbered 5, after V lost 7 bases and J lost 1 base. CDR3 length equals 14 residues. Germline CDR1 and CDR2: SGHNT and YYREEE (reference sequence). Looking up the rest from reference TRBV5-4 and TRBJ1-2 gives the full variable domain: ETGVTQSPTHLIKTRGQQVTLRCSSQSGHNTVSWYQQALGQGPQFIFQYYREEENGRGNFPPRFSGLQFPNYSSELNVNALELDDSALYLCASFTGGLNYGYTFGSGTRLTVV.

This chain links TRBV5-1 with TRBJ2-3; 8 bases agree with TRBD2. Germline trimming cut 2 bases from V and 0 bases from J; bases unmatched to any gene: 8. Germline CDR1 is SGHRS and CDR2 is YFSETQ. The CDR3 is 17 amino acids. The CDR3 spells CASSLITRGGSTDTQYF. CDR3 in DNA: TGCGCCAGCAGCTTAATTACTCGGGGGGGAAGCACAGATACGCAGTATTTT. The full variable domain, its missing parts supplied by reference TRBV5-1 and TRBJ2-3, is KAGVTQTPRYLIKTRGQQVTLSCSPISGHRSVSWYQQTPGQGLQFLFEYFSETQRNKGNFPGRFSGRQFSNSRSEMNVSTLELGDSALYLCASSLITRGGSTDTQYFGPGTRLTVL.

This clone was observed a handful of times. This rearrangement joins TRBV6-5 to TRBJ1-2, with D tentatively TRBD1 (5 bases). Trimming took off 0 bases at V and 4 bases at J, with 9 bases between the two ends. The CDR3 has 14 residues. Germline values: CDR1 MNHEY, CDR2 SVGAGI. Here the CDR3 reads CASSYSRTSYGYTF. CDR3 in DNA: TGTGCCAGCAGTTACTCCCGGACAAGCTATGGCTACACCTTC.

The J gene is TRBJ1-4, the V gene TRBV19, with no clear D. Trimming took 0 bases from V and 8 from J, leaving 10 bases between them. This CDR3 spans 14 amino acids. Per the germline V gene, CDR1 is LNHDA and CDR2 is SQIVND (reference sequence). The CDR3 reads CASSIEQFGEKLFF. Written as DNA, the CDR3 is TGTGCCAGTAGTATAGAACAGTTCGGAGAAAAACTGTTTTTT.

The chain employs TRBV2 and TRBJ1-3; D is uncertain. The CDR3 is 15 amino acids. Germline V gene data show CDR1 as SNHLY and CDR2 as FYNNEI. V shed 2 bases and J shed 3 bases, with 11 bases lying between them. CDR3 region: CASSEYDTDGNTIYF. In DNA form, the CDR3 reads TGTGCCAGCAGTGAATATGACACAGATGGAAACACCATATATTTT. Combining the CDR3 with reference TRBV2 and TRBJ1-3 gives the whole variable domain EPEVTQTPSHQVTQMGQEVILRCVPISNHLYFYWYRQILGQKVEFLVSFYNNEISEKSEIFDDQFSVERPDGSNFTLKIRSTKLEDSAMYFCASSEYDTDGNTIYFGEGSWLTVV.

This rearrangement joins TRBV11-2 to TRBJ1-2; no clear D. This CDR3 is 16 amino acids long. Per the germline V gene, CDR1 is SGHAT and CDR2 is FQNNGV. V lost 5 bases, J lost 3 bases, and 19 bases lay in between. CDR3 coding DNA: TGTGCCAGCAGCCGGCGGGGTTTCCCTACCTACTATGGCTACACCTTC. Its translation: CASSRRGFPTYYGYTF.

This clone was recorded a few times. The chain has TRBV5-1 and TRBJ1-4, with a possible D match to TRBD1 (5 bases). Germline V lookup: CDR1 SGHRS, CDR2 YFSETQ. The CDR3 is made up of 16 amino acids. Trimming pared 4 bases from V and 8 bases from J, leaving 21 bases between. The CDR3 DNA sequence: TGCGCCAGCAGCCGCAGAGTCGGCGGGACTGACGAAAAACTGTTTTTT. Translating it yields CASSRRVGGTDEKLFF.